This T cell receptor (beta chain) is from a study of a mutant IDH1 vaccine in newly diagnosed glioma. Across the study: The study gave patients eight vaccinations in weeks 1, 3, 5, 7, 11, 15, 19, 23.

Sample time point: week 11, during vaccination. Alongside topical imiquimod, each dose of vaccine comprised 300 ug of mutant IDH1 20-mer peptide. To note about this clone: Antigen unknown.

V dropped 7 bases and J dropped 9 bases, with 18 bases sitting between them. The CDR3 is made up of 14 amino acids. Germline values: CDR1 MNHNS, CDR2 SASEGT. Sequenced by immunoSEQ multiplex PCR; TCRdb stores in-frame clones only, minus some. The table lists roughly 120,000 clones, roughly 88% of them singletons, with roughly 0.61% in the top ten. The rearrangement links TRBV6-1 to TRBJ2-2, with D tentatively TRBD1 (6 bases). Here the sequenced sample was PBMCs, taken from a glioma patient whose treatment included an IDH1 peptide vaccine. The source is a woman in her forties or fifties with glioma. CDR3: CASTSSLQGRELFF. CDR3 coding DNA: TGTGCCAGCACTTCGTCGTTACAGGGTCGGGAGCTGTTTTTT.